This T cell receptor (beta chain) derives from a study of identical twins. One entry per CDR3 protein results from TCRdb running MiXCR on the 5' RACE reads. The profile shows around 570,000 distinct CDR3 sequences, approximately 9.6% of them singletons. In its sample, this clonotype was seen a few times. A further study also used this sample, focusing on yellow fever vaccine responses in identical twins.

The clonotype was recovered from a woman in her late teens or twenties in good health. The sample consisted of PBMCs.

Here the CDR3 reads CASSFYAGPSYEQYF. The CDR3 bases are TGTGCCAGCAGCTTTTATGCCGGCCCATCCTACGAGCAGTACTTC. The chain joins TRBV7-8 to TRBJ2-7; D is uncertain. Germline values: CDR1 SGHVS, CDR2 FQNEAQ. The CDR3 length is 15 residues. V lost 3 bases and J lost 1, with 13 bases in between.